These 29 T cell receptor beta chains originate from one sample sequenced in a study of regulatory T cells in long-lasting Graves disease. According to the study, TCR beta libraries were built with iRepertoire HTBI primers and CDR3-region Arm-PCR. TCRdb recomputed calls from the multiplex PCR reads with MiXCR, one row per CDR3 protein. The table shows roughly 400,000 distinct CDR3 sequences, with about a fifth occurring only once. The time point: persistent/refractory GD, antithyroid drugs over 5 years with positive TRAb. The authors made the TCR library using RNA they extracted from PBMCs. This material consisted of peripheral blood mononuclear cells (PBMCs), taken when the disease was refractory, from a patient treated with antithyroid drugs. The receptors originated from a female donor with Graves disease.

This clonotype was seen ten or more times. CDR3 nucleotide sequence: TGTGCCAGCAGCTCCAATCCCGGGGTCGCTAATGAAAAACTGTTTTTT. This sequence encodes CASSSNPGVANEKLFF. V is TRBV11-2 and J is TRBJ1-4; no firm D call. There are 16 residues in the CDR3. Germline V gene lookup returns CDR1 SGHAT and CDR2 FQNNGV. V was cut by 4 bases and J by 3 bases, with 15 bases left in between.

The sample holds a few counts of this clonotype. The chain recombines TRBV25-1 with TRBJ1-5; weak D call: TRBD1 (6 bases). Trimming stripped 0 bases from V and 5 bases from J, with 14 bases between. Germline CDR1 MGHDK, CDR2 SYGVNS. The CDR3 runs 16 residues. CDR3 amino acids: CASSEYSGGADQPQHF. As DNA, the CDR3 is TGTGCCAGCAGTGAATATTCGGGGGGCGCGGATCAGCCCCAGCATTTT.

This clonotype has ten or more counts. The V gene is TRBV6-1, the J gene TRBJ2-7; weak D call: TRBD2 (6 bases). V was shortened by 11 bases and J by 6 bases, with 14 bases between the two germline ends. Germline V CDR1 and CDR2: MNHNS, SASEGT. The CDR3 sequence is 11 residues long. CDR3 nucleotide sequence: TGTGCCGGAAGGAGGGGTCGCGAGCAGTACTTC. It is translated as CAGRRGREQYF.

The chain carries TRBV27 and TRBJ1-1, with 10 bases fitting TRBD1. With 6 bases clipped from V and 0 bases from J, the junction kept 10 bases outside the gene matches. In germline, CDR1 is MNHEY, CDR2 SMNVEV (reference sequence). This CDR3 comprises 17 residues. As DNA, the CDR3 is TGTGCCAGCAGCCCGGGACAGGGGAGAAGCATGAACACTGAAGCTTTCTTT. Translation gives CASSPGQGRSMNTEAFF.

The V call is TRBV19, the J call TRBJ1-2; D gene unclear. The ends were cut back, 7 bases at V and 2 bases at J, with 11 bases in the middle. The CDR3 runs 13 residues. Germline-derived CDR1 and CDR2 are LNHDA and SQIVND (reference sequence). Here the CDR3 reads CASKRAANYGYTF. The CDR3 bases are TGTGCCAGTAAACGGGCTGCAAACTATGGCTACACCTTC.

The chain carries TRBV19 and TRBJ2-4; the D gene is possibly TRBD2 (5 bases). From germline, CDR1 is LNHDA and CDR2 SQIVND (reference sequence). V shed 6 bases and J shed 0 bases, with 27 bases lying between them. This CDR3 comprises 20 residues. CDR3 protein: CASSLRSGGDQKLAKNIQYF. The CDR3 nucleotides are TGTGCCAGTAGCCTAAGAAGCGGCGGCGACCAGAAATTAGCCAAAAACATTCAGTACTTC.

The CDR3 coding sequence is TGTGCCAGCAGCTTGTCGACAGGAGGGTACACTGAAGCTTTCTTT. Protein sequence: CASSLSTGGYTEAFF. This rearrangement joins TRBV5-5 to TRBJ1-1; TRBD1 might be the D (6 bases). The V and J ends lost 1 base and 3 bases respectively, with 13 bases between them. The germline CDR1 and CDR2 sequences are SGHKS and YYEKEE (reference sequence). CDR3 size: 15 residues.

This clonotype has a handful of counts. This rearrangement joins TRBV6-1 to TRBJ1-2, with D possibly being TRBD1 (5 bases). Trimming shortened V by 7 bases and J by 4 bases, and 10 bases separated the two germline ends. CDR1 and CDR2 (germline): MNHNS, SASEGT. The CDR3 length is 12 residues. The CDR3 DNA reads as TGTGCCAGCAACTCTGGGGGCTATGGCTACACCTTC. Amino acids: CASNSGGYGYTF.

In its sample, this clonotype was seen a few times. The junction does not match germline at one end; this may be a read error. The chain joins TRBV28 to TRBJ2-7; the D call may be TRBD1 or TRBD2 (5 bases each). The CDR3 has 10 amino acids. Germline assignment: CDR1 MDHEN and CDR2 SYDVKM. Here the CDR3 reads CATLAGTYDF. The CDR3 bases are TGTGCCACCCTTGCCGGGACCTATGATTTC.

This clonotype was observed many times. This chain links TRBV29-1 with TRBJ1-1; D is unresolved. There are 10 residues in the CDR3. Germline CDR1 and CDR2: SQVTM and ANQGSEA. Trimming took off 4 bases at V and 5 bases at J, with 5 bases between the two ends. CDR3 region: CSVAITEAFF. The CDR3 DNA follows: TGCAGCGTTGCTATTACTGAAGCTTTCTTT.

This clonotype has a handful of counts. The chain carries TRBV15 and TRBJ2-6, with no clear D. V was cut by 6 bases and J by 2 bases, with 8 bases left in between. CDR1 and CDR2 from the germline V gene are LNHNV and YYDKDF (reference sequence). The CDR3 is made up of 14 amino acids. CDR3 residues: CATSRFTGANVLTF. The CDR3 coding sequence is TGTGCCACCAGTAGGTTCACTGGGGCCAACGTCCTGACTTTC.

Only a few counts were recorded for this clonotype. J is TRBJ2-7 and V is TRBV15, with TRBD2 matching 7 bases. Germline CDR1 reads LNHNV; CDR2 reads YYDKDF (reference sequence). V was pared by 8 bases and J by 0 bases, with 10 bases of the junction left unmatched. CDR3 length equals 15 residues. CDR3 DNA: TGTGCCACCGGCCGCGGTAGCGGGTTCTCCTACGAGCAGTACTTC. As protein: CATGRGSGFSYEQYF. The whole variable domain, remainder taken from reference TRBV15 and TRBJ2-7, is DAMVIQNPRYQVTQFGKPVTLSCSQTLNHNVMYWYQQKSSQAPKLLFHYYDKDFNNEADTPDNFQSRRPNTSFCFLDIRSPGLGDTAMYLCATGRGSGFSYEQYFGPGTRLTVT.

This clonotype came up a few times. This probably arose from a read error, given a far larger clone one base away. The rearrangement joins TRBV12-3 or TRBV12-4 to TRBJ2-3, with 8 bases identical to TRBD2. This CDR3 has 16 residues. The V segment lost 6 bases and the J segment 2 bases; nucleotides outside the gene matches: 10. For the CDR3, the DNA is TGTGCCAGCAGCAGAGAGGGTAGCGGGGTCACAGATACGCAGTATTTT. This encodes CASSREGSGVTDTQYF.

This clonotype was recorded at least ten times. The rearrangement links TRBV6-1 to TRBJ2-7; 7 nucleotides line up with TRBD2. From germline, CDR1 is MNHNS and CDR2 SASEGT. CDR3 length: 15 amino acids. With 10 bases clipped from V and 2 bases from J, the junction kept 14 bases outside the gene matches. The DNA for the CDR3 is TGTGCCATTCTCGGGCTGCGGGAGCAAACCTACGAGCAGTACTTC. Its protein is CAILGLREQTYEQYF.

Only a few counts were recorded for this clonotype. The V gene is TRBV20-1, the J gene TRBJ1-2; 7 bases map to TRBD1. Germline CDR1 and CDR2: DFQATT and SNEGSKA (reference sequence). This CDR3 contains 13 residues. J was trimmed by 1 base and V by 2 bases; bases with no gene match: 1. CDR3: CSARPGGNYGYTF. DNA for the CDR3: TGCAGTGCTAGACCAGGGGGTAACTATGGCTACACCTTC.

This clonotype was seen at least ten times. The rearrangement uses TRBV18 and TRBJ2-2; no firm D call. The CDR3 length is 12 residues. CDR1 KGHSH and CDR2 LQKENI come from the germline V gene. V dropped 8 bases and J dropped 6 bases, with 10 bases sitting between them. The CDR3 region has the DNA TGTGCCAGCAGCCCGCTCGCCGGGGAGCTGTTTTTT. Amino acids: CASSPLAGELFF.

This clonotype has a count of ten or more. This rearrangement joins TRBV28 to TRBJ2-4, with TRBD1 identical over 7 bases. The CDR3 length is 16 residues. CDR1 MDHEN and CDR2 SYDVKM come from the germline V gene. V lost 6 bases and J lost 1; bases outside the gene matches: 9. The CDR3 DNA sequence: TGTGCCAGCAGCTCTACAGGGGCTGCGGCCAAAAACATTCAGTACTTC. Translation gives CASSSTGAAAKNIQYF.

This clonotype appeared a few times. The rearrangement links TRBV7-3 to TRBJ2-7; TRBD1 or TRBD2 may be the D gene (6 bases each). Germline lookup yields CDR1 SGHTA and CDR2 FQGTGA. The V and J ends lost 5 bases and 6 bases respectively, with 14 bases between them. This CDR3 has 13 residues. The CDR3 DNA reads TGTGCCAGCAGCCTGGGACACGGGGGCGAGCAGTACTTC. Translating gives CASSLGHGGEQYF.

In its sample, this clonotype was seen a few times. The chain employs TRBV7-2 and TRBJ2-7; 11 nucleotides agree with TRBD1. The length of the CDR3 is 17 residues. With V trimmed by 4 bases and J by 3 bases, 11 bases remained unmatched. Germline CDR1 is SGHTA and CDR2 is FQGNSA. CDR3 protein: CASSSYGTGGGFYEQYF. The CDR3 DNA is TGTGCCAGCAGCTCGTATGGGACAGGGGGAGGGTTCTACGAGCAGTACTTC. Full variable domain (missing parts from reference TRBV7-2 and TRBJ2-7): GAGVSQSPSNKVTEKGKDVELRCDPISGHTALYWYRQSLGQGLEFLIYFQGNSAPDKSGLPSDRFSAERTGGSVSTLTIQRTQQEDSAVYLCASSSYGTGGGFYEQYFGPGTRLTVT.

This clonotype was detected only a few times. V gene TRBV11-1 combines with J gene TRBJ2-7; TRBD2 agrees at 9 bases. Germline-derived CDR1 and CDR2 are SGHAT and FQDESV (reference sequence). With 3 bases clipped from V and 3 bases from J, the junction kept 18 bases outside the gene matches. This CDR3 comprises 19 residues. CDR3 DNA: TGTGCCAGCAGCTTGGGTCAGGGACAGAGACTAGCGGATGACTACGAGCAGTACTTC. Its protein is CASSLGQGQRLADDYEQYF.

The chain links TRBV6-5 to TRBJ2-7; D is perhaps TRBD2 (5 bases). In germline, CDR1 is MNHEY, CDR2 SVGAGI. Trimming took 2 bases from V and 2 from J, leaving 25 bases between them. CDR3 size: 19 residues. CDR3 nucleotides: TGTGCCAGCAGTTACAAGGACTCCGCTCTCTCCCGAGCGACCTACGAGCAGTACTTC. The encoded protein is CASSYKDSALSRATYEQYF.

This sequence joins TRBV6-2 or TRBV6-3 and TRBJ2-5; TRBD1 might be the D (6 bases). The V end lost 5 bases, the J end lost 6 bases, and 22 bases lay between the germline ends. This CDR3 has 16 residues. In germline, CDR1 is MNHEY, CDR2 SVGEGT. The CDR3 DNA reads TGTGCCAGCAGTGACCATAACAGGGTTTGGGTGAAGACCCAGTACTTC. This gives the protein CASSDHNRVWVKTQYF.

This clonotype was recorded at least ten times. This chain uses TRBV12-3 or TRBV12-4 with TRBJ1-2; possible D gene TRBD1, 5 bases. V was clipped by 5 bases and J by 5 bases, with 9 bases between them. This CDR3 contains 12 residues. CDR3 amino acids: CASSPGAYGYTF. The CDR3 nucleotides are TGTGCCAGCAGTCCTGGGGCTTATGGCTACACCTTC.

A note on this clonotype: A much larger clone differs by one base, so this may be a read error. This likely comes from a read error, as the CDR3 has no conserved phenylalanine or tryptophan at its end. The rearrangement links TRBV28 to TRBJ1-2, with a weak D call TRBD1 (6 bases). Germline V CDR1 and CDR2: MDHEN, SYDVKM. The CDR3 has 13 amino acids. V was trimmed by 6 bases and J by 7 bases, leaving 15 bases between them. CDR3 amino acids: CASSRPGGGGYTY. The CDR3 coding sequence is TGTGCCAGCAGCCGTCCCGGGGGCGGTGGCTACACCTAC.

In this sample, this clonotype turned up many times. The chain joins TRBV20-1 to TRBJ2-4, with a weak D call TRBD2 (6 bases). The germline V and J ends were trimmed by 2 bases and 11 bases, with 16 bases remaining between them. Germline CDR1 DFQATT, CDR2 SNEGSKA (reference sequence). The CDR3 spans 13 residues. Written as DNA, the CDR3 is TGCAGTGCTAGATATCCCGGGACTCCTCTTCAGTACTTC. As protein: CSARYPGTPLQYF.

The chain carries TRBV19 and TRBJ1-1; 7 bases map to TRBD1. The trim removed 6 bases at V and 3 bases at J, leaving 7 bases unmatched. Germline loops: CDR1 LNHDA, CDR2 SQIVND (reference sequence). The CDR3 covers 14 residues. The CDR3 DNA follows: TGTGCCAGTAGGAGAATCGACAGGGACACTGAAGCTTTCTTT. Its translation: CASRRIDRDTEAFF.

V is TRBV7-2 and J is TRBJ2-7, with a possible D match to TRBD2 (5 bases). Germline CDR1 and CDR2: SGHTA and FQGNSA. The CDR3 is 14 residues long. Trimming pared 1 base from V and 4 bases from J, leaving 11 bases between. In DNA, the CDR3 is TGTGCCAGCAGCTTAGGGGAGTGGGTTTACGAGCAGTACTTC. Its protein is CASSLGEWVYEQYF.

This clonotype was seen only a few times. The CDR3 DNA follows: TGCAGTGCAACTCCGGGACACCAAGAGCAGTACTTC. It yields the protein CSATPGHQEQYF. The chain is built from TRBV20-1 and TRBJ2-7, with a weak D call TRBD1 (6 bases). This CDR3 has 12 amino acids. Trimming took 6 bases from V and 7 from J, leaving 16 bases between them. Germline CDR1 reads DFQATT; CDR2 reads SNEGSKA (reference sequence).

This clonotype has a count of ten or more. The J gene is TRBJ1-3, the V gene TRBV28, with 8 bases identical to TRBD1. The J segment lost 4 bases and the V segment lost 4 bases, leaving 9 bases of the junction unmatched. This CDR3 is built from 16 residues. Germline CDR1 reads MDHEN; CDR2 reads SYDVKM. CDR3 DNA sequence: TGTGCCAGCAGTTCACTCACCCAGGGGGCAGGAAACACCATATATTTT. It specifies CASSSLTQGAGNTIYF. The variable domain in full, completed from reference TRBV28 and TRBJ1-3, reads DVKVTQSSRYLVKRTGEKVFLECVQDMDHENMFWYRQDPGLGLRLIYFSYDVKMKEKGDIPEGYSVSREKKERFSLILESASTNQTSMYLCASSSLTQGAGNTIYFGEGSWLTVV.